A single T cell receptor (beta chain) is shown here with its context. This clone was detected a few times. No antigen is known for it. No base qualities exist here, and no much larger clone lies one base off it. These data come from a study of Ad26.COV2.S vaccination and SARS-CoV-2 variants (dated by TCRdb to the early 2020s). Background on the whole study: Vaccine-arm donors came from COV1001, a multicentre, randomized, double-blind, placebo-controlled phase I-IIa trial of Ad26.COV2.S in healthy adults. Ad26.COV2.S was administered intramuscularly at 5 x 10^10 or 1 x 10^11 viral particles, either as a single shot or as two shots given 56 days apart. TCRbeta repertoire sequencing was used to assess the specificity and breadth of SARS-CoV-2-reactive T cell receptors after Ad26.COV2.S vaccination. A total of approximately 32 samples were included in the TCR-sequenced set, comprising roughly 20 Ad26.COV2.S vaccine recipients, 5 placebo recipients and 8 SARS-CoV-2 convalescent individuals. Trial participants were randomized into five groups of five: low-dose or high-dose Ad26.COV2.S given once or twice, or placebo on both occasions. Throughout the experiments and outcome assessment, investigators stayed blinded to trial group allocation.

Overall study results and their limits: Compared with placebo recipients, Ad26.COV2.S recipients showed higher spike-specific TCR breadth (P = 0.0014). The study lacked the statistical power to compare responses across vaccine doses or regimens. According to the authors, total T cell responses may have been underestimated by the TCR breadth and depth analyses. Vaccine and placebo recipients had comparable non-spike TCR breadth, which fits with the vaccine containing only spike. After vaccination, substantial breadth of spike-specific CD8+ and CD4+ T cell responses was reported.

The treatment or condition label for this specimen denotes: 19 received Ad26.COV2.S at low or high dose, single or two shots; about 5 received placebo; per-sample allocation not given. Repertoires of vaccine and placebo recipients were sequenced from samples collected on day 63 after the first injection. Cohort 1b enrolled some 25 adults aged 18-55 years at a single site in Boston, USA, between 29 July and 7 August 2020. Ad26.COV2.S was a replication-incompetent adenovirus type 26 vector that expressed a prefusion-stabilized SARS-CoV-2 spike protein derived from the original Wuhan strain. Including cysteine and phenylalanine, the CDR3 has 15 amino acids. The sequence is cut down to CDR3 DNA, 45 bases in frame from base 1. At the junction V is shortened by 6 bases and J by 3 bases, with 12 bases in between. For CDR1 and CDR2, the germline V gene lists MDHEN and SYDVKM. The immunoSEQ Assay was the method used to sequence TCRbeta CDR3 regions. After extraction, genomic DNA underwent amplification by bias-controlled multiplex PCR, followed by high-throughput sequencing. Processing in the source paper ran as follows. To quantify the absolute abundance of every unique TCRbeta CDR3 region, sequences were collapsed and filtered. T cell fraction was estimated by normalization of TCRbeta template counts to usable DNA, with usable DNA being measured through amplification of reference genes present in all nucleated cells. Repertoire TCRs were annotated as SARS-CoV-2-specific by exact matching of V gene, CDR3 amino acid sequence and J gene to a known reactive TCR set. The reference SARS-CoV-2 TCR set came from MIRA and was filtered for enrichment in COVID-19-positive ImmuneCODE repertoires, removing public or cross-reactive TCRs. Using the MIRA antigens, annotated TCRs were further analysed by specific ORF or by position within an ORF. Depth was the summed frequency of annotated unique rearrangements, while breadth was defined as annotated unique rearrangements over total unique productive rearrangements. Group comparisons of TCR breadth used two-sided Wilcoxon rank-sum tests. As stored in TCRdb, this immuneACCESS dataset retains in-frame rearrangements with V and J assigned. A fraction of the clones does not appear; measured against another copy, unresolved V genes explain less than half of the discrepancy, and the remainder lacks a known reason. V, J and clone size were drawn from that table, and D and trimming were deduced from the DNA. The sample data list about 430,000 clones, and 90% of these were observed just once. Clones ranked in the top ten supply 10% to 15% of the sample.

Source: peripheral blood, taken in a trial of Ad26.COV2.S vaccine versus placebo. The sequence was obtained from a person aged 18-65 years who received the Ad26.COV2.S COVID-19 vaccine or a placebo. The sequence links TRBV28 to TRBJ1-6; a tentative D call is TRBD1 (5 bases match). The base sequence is TGTGCCAGCAGATTGAGGGGAGTCTATAATTCACCCCTCCACTTT. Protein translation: CASRLRGVYNSPLHF.